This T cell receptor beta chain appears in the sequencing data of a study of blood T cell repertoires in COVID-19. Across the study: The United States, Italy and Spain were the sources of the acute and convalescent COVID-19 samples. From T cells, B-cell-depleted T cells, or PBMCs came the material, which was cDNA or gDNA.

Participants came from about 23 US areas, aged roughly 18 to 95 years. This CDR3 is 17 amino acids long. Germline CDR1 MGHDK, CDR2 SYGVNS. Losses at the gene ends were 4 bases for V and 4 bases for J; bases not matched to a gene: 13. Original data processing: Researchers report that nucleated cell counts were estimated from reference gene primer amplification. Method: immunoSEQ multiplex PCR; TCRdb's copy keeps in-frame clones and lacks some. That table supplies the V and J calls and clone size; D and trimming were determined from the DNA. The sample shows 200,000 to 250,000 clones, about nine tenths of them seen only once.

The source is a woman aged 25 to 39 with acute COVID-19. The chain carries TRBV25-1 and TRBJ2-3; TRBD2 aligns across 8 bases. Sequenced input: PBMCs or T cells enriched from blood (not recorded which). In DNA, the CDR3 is TGTGCCAGCAGTGGCCCCCTTGGGAGCGGGGGCCCAGATACGCAGTATTTT. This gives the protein CASSGPLGSGGPDTQYF.